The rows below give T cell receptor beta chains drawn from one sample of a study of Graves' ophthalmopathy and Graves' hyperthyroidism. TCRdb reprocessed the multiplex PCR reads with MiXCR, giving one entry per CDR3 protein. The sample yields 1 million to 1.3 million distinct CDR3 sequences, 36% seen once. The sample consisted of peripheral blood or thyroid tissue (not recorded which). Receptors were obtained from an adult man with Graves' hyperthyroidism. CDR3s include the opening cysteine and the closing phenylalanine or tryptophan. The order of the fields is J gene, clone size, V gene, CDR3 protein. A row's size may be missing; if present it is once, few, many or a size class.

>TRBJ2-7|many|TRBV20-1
CSASFTRGSYEQYF
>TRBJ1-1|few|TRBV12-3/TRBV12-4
CASSLPRDTNTEAFF
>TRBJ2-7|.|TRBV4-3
CASSPQEGSYEQYF
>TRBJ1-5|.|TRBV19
CASTTGPPQHF
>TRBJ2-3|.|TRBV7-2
CASSPIRGVDTQYF
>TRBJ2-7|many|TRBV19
CASSIREGSSYEQYF
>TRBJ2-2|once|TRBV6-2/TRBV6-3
CASTLQRGGPSGELFF
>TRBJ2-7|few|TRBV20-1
CSARGTVLSGSPYEQYF
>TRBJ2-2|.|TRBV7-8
CASSFPASAGELFF
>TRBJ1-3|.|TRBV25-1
CASSEQGAAGNTIYF
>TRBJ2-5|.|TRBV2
CATSDTTGSGETQYF
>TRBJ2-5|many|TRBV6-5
CASSDGGPQYF
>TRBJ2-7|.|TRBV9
CASSGGGGTVYEQYF
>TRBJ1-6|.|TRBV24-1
CANRDRVNSPLHF
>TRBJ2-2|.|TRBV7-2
CASSYPGLAGGRRLTGELFF
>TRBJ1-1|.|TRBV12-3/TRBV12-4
CASSWWTGGHTEAFF
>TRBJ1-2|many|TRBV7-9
CASSVGDGGYTF
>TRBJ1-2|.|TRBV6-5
CASSYRGQVSLAGYTF
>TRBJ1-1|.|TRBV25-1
CASVSNPGASTEAFF
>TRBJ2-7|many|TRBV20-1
CSARGDSRLYEQYF
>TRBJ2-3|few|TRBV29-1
CSVDPFSDTQYF
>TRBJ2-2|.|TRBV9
CASSPRRLAANTGELFF
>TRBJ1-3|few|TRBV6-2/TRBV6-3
CASSYSTASGNTIYF
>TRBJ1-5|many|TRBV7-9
CASSPGTGGFGQPQHF
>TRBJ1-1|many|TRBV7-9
CASRGKGRDTEAFF
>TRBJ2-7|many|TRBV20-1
CSVESGLARGEQYF
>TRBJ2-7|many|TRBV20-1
CSALDRGVSYEQYF
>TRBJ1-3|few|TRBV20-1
CSASSDSGNTIYF
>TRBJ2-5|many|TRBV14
CASSLRTDQETQYF
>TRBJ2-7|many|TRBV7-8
CASRGRAGYEQYF
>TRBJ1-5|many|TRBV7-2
CASNGGGGRDQPQHF
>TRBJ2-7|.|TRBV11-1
CASSVAPRSYEQYF
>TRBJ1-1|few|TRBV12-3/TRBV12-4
CASSSQRGNTEAFF
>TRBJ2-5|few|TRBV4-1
CASSPNLGMADWETQYF
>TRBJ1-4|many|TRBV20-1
CSASRGQGEKLFF
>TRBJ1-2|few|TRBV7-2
CASSLTAEYGYTF
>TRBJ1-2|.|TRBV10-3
CAGCQAPGRGTGPYGYTF
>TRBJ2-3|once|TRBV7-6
CASSLVAGGPADTQYF
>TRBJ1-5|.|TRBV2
CASSFNRDTSSRPQHF
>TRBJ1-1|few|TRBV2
CASSELPARWAFF
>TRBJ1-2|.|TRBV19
CASSPGDAVYGYTF
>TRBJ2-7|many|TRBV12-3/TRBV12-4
CASRDGQTSYEQYF
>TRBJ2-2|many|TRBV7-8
CASSEPQLAGSGELFF
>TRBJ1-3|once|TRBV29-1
CSGTPGTAEDRGTSSGNTIYF
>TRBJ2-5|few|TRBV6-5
CASSDRPTSQETQYF
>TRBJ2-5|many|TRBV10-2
CASNSFRGETQYF
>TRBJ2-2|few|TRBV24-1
CATSLPRGGELFF
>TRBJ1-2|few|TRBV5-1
CASSADRGANGYTF
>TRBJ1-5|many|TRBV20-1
CSARAGDCDQPQHF
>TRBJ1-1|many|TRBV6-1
CASSELWQLAFF